This T cell receptor beta chain is drawn from a study of blood T cell repertoires in COVID-19. Across the whole study: COVID-19 samples from acute and convalescent phases originated in the United States, Italy and Spain. PBMCs, B-cell-depleted T cells, or T cells were the source of the cDNA or gDNA that made up the material.

Original processing methods: Nucleated cell counts were estimated from reference gene primer amplification. Sequencing used immunoSEQ multiplex PCR; TCRdb keeps in-frame clones, though not all of them. V and J calls and clone size come straight from that table; D and trimming were deduced from the DNA. The table has fewer than 110,000 clones, 85% seen once. V dropped 9 bases and J dropped 0 bases, with 8 bases sitting between them. The CDR3 covers 13 residues. The V gene's germline CDR1 is KGHDR and CDR2 SFDVKD. V and J are TRBV24-1 and TRBJ1-5; tentatively, D is TRBD1 (5 bases). What was sequenced was peripheral blood. The TCR originated in a woman between 65 and 79 years old with active or convalescent COVID-19. Written as DNA, the CDR3 is TGTGCCACCGCAGGGAATAGCAATCAGCCCCAGCATTTT. Residues: CATAGNSNQPQHF.